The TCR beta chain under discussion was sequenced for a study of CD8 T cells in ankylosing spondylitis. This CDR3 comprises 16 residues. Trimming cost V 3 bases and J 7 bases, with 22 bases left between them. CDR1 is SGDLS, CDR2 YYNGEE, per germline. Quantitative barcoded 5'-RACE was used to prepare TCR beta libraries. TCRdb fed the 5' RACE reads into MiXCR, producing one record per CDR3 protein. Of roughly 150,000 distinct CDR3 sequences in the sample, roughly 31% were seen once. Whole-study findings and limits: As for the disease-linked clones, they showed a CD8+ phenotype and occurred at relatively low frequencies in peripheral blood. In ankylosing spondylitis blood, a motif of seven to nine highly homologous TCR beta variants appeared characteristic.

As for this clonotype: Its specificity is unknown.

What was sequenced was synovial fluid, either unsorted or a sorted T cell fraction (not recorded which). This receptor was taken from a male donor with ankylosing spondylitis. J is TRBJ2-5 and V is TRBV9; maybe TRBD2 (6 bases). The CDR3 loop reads CASSDDNLAWGGTQYF. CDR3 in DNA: TGTGCCAGCAGCGACGACAATCTAGCGTGGGGAGGGACCCAGTACTTC.